This T cell receptor beta chain comes out of a study of CD8+ T cells in alopecia areata. The overall study: Treated patients were given 5 to 10 mg oral tofacitinib twice daily.

CDR3 length: 16 residues. Deletions cut 0 bases from V and 6 bases from J, with 15 bases between. Following RNA extraction, reverse transcription yielded cDNA that acted as the sequencing template. Profiled with immunoSEQ multiplex PCR; TCRdb holds only in-frame clones, not every one. The repertoire holds 150,000 to 180,000 clones, with around half as singletons. This clone was observed a handful of times. Sorting from PBMCs produced CD4+ and CD8+ T cells. The clonotype was recovered from a human donor with alopecia areata. This specimen consisted of CD8+ T cells sorted from blood, obtained at week 0. This chain links TRBV23-1 with TRBJ2-1; TRBD1 or TRBD2 may be the D gene (5 bases each). TRBV23-1 is an ORF; its function is uncertain. CDR3 nucleotide sequence: TGCGCCAGCAGTCAATCGGTCGGGCCGGGACCCAATGAGCAGTTCTTC. Translated: CASSQSVGPGPNEQFF.